These 2 T cell receptor beta chains were sequenced from one sample in a study of T cells in women clearing cervical HPV infection listed by TCRdb under 2018. Libraries were built with the immunoSEQ multiplex PCR assay. TCRdb's version of the immuneACCESS table is confined to in-frame rearrangements and falls short of the full clone set. An unresolved V gene accounts for under half of the shortfall where checked; the remainder is of unknown origin. The table for this sample shows 20,000 to 25,000 clones. Roughly 24% of the sample comes from the top ten. The sample taken for sequencing was blood buffy coat. The receptors shown here come from a woman aged 18 to 75 with a cervical HPV16 infection that either progressed to CIN3+ or cleared (not recorded which).

About this clone: Coverage ceases 3 residues before the CDR3 finishes, and the germline J gene fills in the end. V and J are TRBV14 and TRBJ2-5; D gene ambiguous. Germline V gives CDR1 SGHDN, CDR2 FVKESK. The ends were cut back, 2 bases at V and 7 bases at J, with 11 bases in the middle. CDR3 length: 13 amino acids. CDR3 sequence: CASSQLLVGTQYF. The covered CDR3 bases are TGTGCCAGCAGCCAACTTTTGGTCGGGACC.

As regards this clone: The read falls 3 residues short of the CDR3 end, and the missing part is taken from the germline J gene. This chain joins TRBV19 and TRBJ1-1; 7 bases fit TRBD1. Germline V gives CDR1 LNHDA, CDR2 SQIVND (reference sequence). V shed 5 bases, J shed 1 base, and the junction held 7 bases outside the gene matches. This CDR3 is 15 amino acids long. Here the CDR3 reads CASSPRTGPNTEAFF. The sequenced part of the CDR3 DNA is TGTGCCAGTAGTCCCCGGACAGGCCCGAACACTGAA.